This paragraph reports one TCR beta chain. The antigen remains unidentified. The sample originates from a study of T cells after yellow fever vaccination. Study findings and constraints: Among primary-vaccination clones, most reappeared after the booster, at roughly 95% for CD4 and approximately 88% for CD8. Abundant bulk-population clonotypes could contaminate the FACS-sorted repertoires. CD4 and CD8 compartments shared a small share of clonotypes, likely from convergent recombination.

The CDR3 spans 16 residues. The V segment lost 2 bases and the J segment 4 bases; nucleotides outside the gene matches: 7. Germline V lookup: CDR1 SGHRS, CDR2 YFSETQ. In making TCR cDNA, 5'RACE template switching added a universal primer site and UMIs to it. In TCRdb, the 5' RACE reads were re-called with MiXCR into one record per CDR3 protein. The sample has approximately 550,000 distinct CDR3 sequences; about 19% are singletons. This receptor was obtained from a man under 40 who received the YFV17D yellow fever vaccine. V usage is TRBV5-1 and J usage is TRBJ2-1, with 9 bases fitting TRBD1. The sample consisted of PBMCs, taken 15 days after the yellow fever booster vaccination. CDR3 loop: CASSFGTGSIYNEQFF. CDR3 DNA sequence: TGCGCCAGCAGCTTCGGGACAGGGAGTATTTACAATGAGCAGTTCTTC.